This TCR beta chain originates from a study of blood T cell repertoires in COVID-19. TCRdb keeps only in-frame clones here, not all; method: immunoSEQ multiplex PCR. Seen here are 35,000 to 50,000 clones, around 79% observed once, and the top ten hold more than 20%. The specimen was peripheral blood. This receptor was obtained from a woman aged 55 to 70 with acute or convalescent COVID-19.

CDR3 nucleotide sequence: TGTGCCAGCAGCTTAGCCGCCCCGGGACAGGGCTACACCTTC. The encoded protein is CASSLAAPGQGYTF. This sequence joins TRBV7-9 and TRBJ1-2; 7 bases align to TRBD1. After removal of 0 bases from V and 8 bases from J, the junction contained 6 bases not matched to a gene. There are 14 residues in the CDR3. Germline lookup yields CDR1 SEHNR and CDR2 FQNEAQ (reference sequence).